This T cell receptor (beta chain) was captured by sequencing in a study of control samples from healthy donors and cancer patients. Clones were sequenced by immunoSEQ multiplex PCR, and TCRdb holds only the in-frame ones, with some missing. The profile covers about 150,000 clones, with 92% appearing a single time and approximately 0.7% taken by the ten largest. The CDR3 contains 14 residues. From germline, CDR1 is SGHRS and CDR2 YFSETQ. After removal of 4 bases from V and 3 bases from J, the junction contained 7 bases not matched to a gene. This clone was seen only once. The chain uses TRBV5-1 and TRBJ2-7; 7 bases map to TRBD2. The clonotype originates from a woman younger than 45 in good health. The specimen sequenced was blood. The CDR3 region has the DNA TGCGCCAGCAGCCGTGACGGACTAGTCTACGAGCAGTACTTC. Protein sequence: CASSRDGLVYEQYF.